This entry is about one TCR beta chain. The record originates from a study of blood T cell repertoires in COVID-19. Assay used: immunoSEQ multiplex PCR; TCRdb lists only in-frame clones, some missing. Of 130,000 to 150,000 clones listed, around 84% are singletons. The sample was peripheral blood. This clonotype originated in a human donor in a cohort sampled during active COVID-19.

The CDR3: CASSILLNTEAFF. The CDR3 bases are TGTGCCAGTAGTATTCTTTTAAACACTGAAGCTTTCTTT. The gene calls are TRBV19 and TRBJ1-1; no definite D call. The germline CDR1 and CDR2 sequences are LNHDA and SQIVND (reference sequence). This CDR3 comprises 13 residues. V shed 3 bases and J shed 2 bases, with 7 bases lying between them.